This T cell receptor beta chain was recovered during a study of PD-1 blockade in classical Hodgkin lymphoma. Notes on the study in general: Complete responders matched newly diagnosed patients in baseline diversity.

Per germline, CDR1 SGHTA and CDR2 FQGTGA. The CDR3 sequence is 15 residues long. Trimming removed 2 bases from V and 8 bases from J, with 18 bases in between. On this clone: Its antigen is still unknown.

Sequencing was performed with immunoSEQ multiplex PCR; in TCRdb, only in-frame clones are kept and a portion is missing. The table has fewer than 25,000 clones, 60% to 80% seen once. Time point indicated: cycle 4 day 1 (C4D1), after 6 weeks of nivolumab. Patients all relapsed after autologous stem cell transplantation, and there was variation in brentuximab vedotin exposure. The chain employs TRBV7-3 and TRBJ1-2; D remains ambiguous. Source: peripheral blood mononuclear cells (PBMCs), taken before the fourth cycle of nivolumab. This sequence originates from a human donor with classical Hodgkin lymphoma. DNA for the CDR3: TGTGCCAGCAGCTTACTTGGCGGTGCCTTATCCGGCTACACCTTC. This gives the protein CASSLLGGALSGYTF.